This T cell receptor beta chain was captured by sequencing in a study of blood T cells in healthy people across ages (dated by TCRdb to the mid-2010s). As for the study more broadly: In model experiments, roughly one uniquely barcoded TCR beta cDNA molecule per two T cells was captured by template switching. To track age-related changes in TCR beta repertoire diversity, the study relied on deep sequencing normalized with unique cDNA molecular identifiers. Donors were grouped into four age groups: young (average approximately 16 years), middle-aged (39), aged (roughly 62) and long-lived (around 80). To avoid experimental bias, donors of different ages were spread randomly across the sequencing lanes. The study analyzed two additional independent replicas of 1 million unique cDNA reads from the same blood draw for two donors, one aged 18 to 30 and one aged 80 or older.

About this clonotype: What antigen it recognizes has not been identified. No base qualities exist here, and no much larger clone lies one base off it.

The CDR3 starts with the cysteine, ends with the phenylalanine, and has 15 residues. The CDR3 DNA has 45 bases and is translated from base 1. Relative to germline, V is 0 bases shorter and J is 4 bases shorter, with 9 bases between their ends. The CDR1 and CDR2 encoded by the germline V gene are LGHNA and YSLEER. General findings and caveats noted by the study authors: Observed TCR beta diversity correlated strongly with the percentage of naive T cells measured by flow cytometry. Because profiling used bulk unsorted PBMCs, naive and antigen-experienced compartments could not be compared conclusively. Estimates of total diversity from one million sequenced T cells were regarded as lower bounds and underestimates. Compared with the aged group, the long-lived group had more naive CD4+ T cells, fewer expanded clones and increased TCR diversity, suggesting age selection. As age increased, observed TCR beta diversity per million T cells dropped in a roughly linear way, and a significant reduction was already evident by age about 40. Donor CMV infection status was unknown, potentially confounding age-related changes in expanded clonotypes.

The approximately 39 donors, aged about 6 to 100 years, were systemically healthy Caucasian individuals from Russia. Roughly 9 milliliters of peripheral blood were drawn from each donor into EDTA-treated Vacutainer tubes. Ficoll-Paque density-gradient centrifugation was used to isolate PBMCs, with at least 6.5 million per sample. Total RNA, at least 6 micrograms per sample, was extracted from PBMCs with Trizol reagent. The percentages of naive CD45RAhigh/CD27high T cells were determined by flow cytometry on a PBMC aliquot from every donor. The library was generated by 5' RACE. The sequencer listed for this sample is Illumina HiSeq 2500. The second PCR ran for roughly 7 to 11 cycles and used a J-beta primer mix along with a sample-barcoded 5' primer. A template-switch 5' adaptor carrying 12 random nucleotides introduced a unique molecular identifier onto each TCR beta cDNA molecule. Each sample yielded at least 2.5 million CDR3-containing paired-end reads. The Mint cDNA synthesis kit, primed by a TRBC-specific oligonucleotide, was used to synthesize first-strand cDNA from all RNA. All cDNA was treated with uracil-DNA glycosylase and then went through a first 18-cycle PCR with the universal primers M1SS and BC2_uni_R. The original pipeline was this. For normalization, 1 million high-quality reads were randomly selected from each sample, with every read carrying a distinct molecular identifier. Reads sharing molecular identifiers were discarded rather than binned into consensus sequences. CDR3 identification, clonotype clustering and error correction used MiTCR with a Q25 quality threshold and the strictest error-elimination algorithm. A nonparametric unseen species model with Euler transformation was used to estimate lower-bound total TCR beta diversity. The public reads were run again by TCRdb, first through fastp at Q25 and then through MiXCR, and only productive beta chains were kept. Rows with one shared CDR3 protein collapse into an entry with the most common genes and DNA. These V and J calls derive from TCRdb rather than the authors' analysis. This sample has around 600,000 distinct CDR3 sequences in its table, and around 48% of those were observed once. The ten largest account for 20% to 25% of the sample.

The rearranged chain carries TRBV4-3 and TRBJ2-2; possibly the D gene is TRBD1, per 6 matching bases. Input material: blood. The clonotype originates from a man older than 75 in good health. CDR3 protein: CASSQDTGRTGELFF. The bases read TGCGCCAGCAGCCAAGATACAGGGCGCACCGGGGAGCTGTTTTTT.